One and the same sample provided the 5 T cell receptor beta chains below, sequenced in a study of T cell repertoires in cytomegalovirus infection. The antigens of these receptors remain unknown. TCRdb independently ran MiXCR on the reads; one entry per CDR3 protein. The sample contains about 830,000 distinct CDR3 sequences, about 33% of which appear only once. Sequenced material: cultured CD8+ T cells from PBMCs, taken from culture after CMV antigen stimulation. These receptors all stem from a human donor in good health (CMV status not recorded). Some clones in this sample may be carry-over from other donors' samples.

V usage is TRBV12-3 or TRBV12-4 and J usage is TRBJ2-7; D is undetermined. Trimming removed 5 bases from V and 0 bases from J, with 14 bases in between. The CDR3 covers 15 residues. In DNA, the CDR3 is TGTGCCAGCAGTCTCGGGCAGGAGAGCTCCTACGAGCAGTACTTC. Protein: CASSLGQESSYEQYF.

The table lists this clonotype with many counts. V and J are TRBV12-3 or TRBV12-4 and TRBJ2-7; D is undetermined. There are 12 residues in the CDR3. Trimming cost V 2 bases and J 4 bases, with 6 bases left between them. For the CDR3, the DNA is TGTGCCAGCAGTTTAAATTTTTACGAGCAGTACGTC. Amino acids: CASSLNFYEQYV.

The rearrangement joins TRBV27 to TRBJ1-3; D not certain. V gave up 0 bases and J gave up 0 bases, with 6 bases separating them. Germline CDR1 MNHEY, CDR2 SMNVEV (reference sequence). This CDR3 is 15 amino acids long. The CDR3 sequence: CASSLSMVSGNTIYF. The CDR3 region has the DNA TGTGCCAGCAGTTTATCGATGGTCTCTGGAAACACCATATATTTT.

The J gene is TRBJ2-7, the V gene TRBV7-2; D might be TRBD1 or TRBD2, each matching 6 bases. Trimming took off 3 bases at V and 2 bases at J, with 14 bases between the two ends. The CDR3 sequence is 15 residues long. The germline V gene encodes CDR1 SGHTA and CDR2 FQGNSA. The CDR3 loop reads CASSLGAGPTYEQYV. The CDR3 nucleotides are TGTGCCAGCAGCTTGGGGGCGGGGCCGACCTACGAGCAGTACGTC.

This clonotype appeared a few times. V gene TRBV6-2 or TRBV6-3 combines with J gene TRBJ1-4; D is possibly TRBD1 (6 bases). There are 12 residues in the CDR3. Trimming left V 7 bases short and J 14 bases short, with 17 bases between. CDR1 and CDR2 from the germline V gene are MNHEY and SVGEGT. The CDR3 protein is CASNLPGEGLFF. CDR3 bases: TGTGCCAGCAACCTACCAGGGGAAGGGCTGTTTTTT.